A selection of T cell receptor beta chains follows, all from one sample in a study of blood T cell repertoires in COVID-19. TCRdb's table, derived via immunoSEQ multiplex PCR, lists solely in-frame clones and lacks some. This table holds roughly 42,000 clones, 89% found once. The sample consisted of peripheral blood. The source is a human donor in a cohort sampled during active COVID-19. The CDR3 runs from the conserved cysteine through the conserved F or W. The D gene is left open where the match is weak. Expanded clones are given a class, and other clones once, few, many or no size at all.

clone_size j_call cdr3_length v_call d_call cdr3_nt cdr3_aa
once TRBJ2-2 13 TRBV12-3/TRBV12-4 - TGTGCCAGCAGCTCTAGGGGTGGCGGGGAGCTGTTTTTT CASSSRGGGELFF
- TRBJ2-1 14 TRBV11-3 TRBD2 TGTGCCAGCAGCTCCCCGGGGGGTGGCAATGAGCAGTTCTTC CASSSPGGGNEQFF
once TRBJ2-2 12 TRBV6-6 - TGTGCCAGCCCAGGAGGAACCGGGGAGCTGTTTTTT CASPGGTGELFF
- TRBJ1-1 14 TRBV9 - TGTGCCAGCAGCGTAGGTAGCTCGAACACTGAAGCTTTCTTT CASSVGSSNTEAFF
- TRBJ2-4 19 TRBV9 TRBD2 TGTGCCAGCAGCGTATCTGCCGGGTTAGCCGGGAGGGCCGCAAACATTCAGTACTTC CASSVSAGLAGRAANIQYF
- TRBJ2-1 18 TRBV5-3 TRBD2 TGTGCCAGAAGCTCCACACCTTATAGCGGGAGGGGAGTTAATGAGCAGTTCTTC CARSSTPYSGRGVNEQFF
once TRBJ2-7 15 TRBV19 TRBD2 TGTGCCAGTAGCAAAGACGGGACTACACTATACGAGCAGTACTTC CASSKDGTTLYEQYF
- TRBJ2-3 12 TRBV7-6 - TGTGCCAGCAGTCAAGGAGGAGATACGCAGTATTTT CASSQGGDTQYF
- TRBJ2-7 18 TRBV4-2 TRBD2 TGTGCCAGCAGCCAAGGGGCGTCTAGCGGGAGGAGTTCCTACGAGCAGTACTTC CASSQGASSGRSSYEQYF
- TRBJ2-3 15 TRBV24-1 - TGTGCCACCAGCCCCGGTAGCAGAGGCACAGATACGCAGTATTTT CATSPGSRGTDTQYF
- TRBJ1-3 16 TRBV25-1 - TGTGCCAGCAGTGACTCGAACAGACGCTCTGGAAACACCATATATTTT CASSDSNRRSGNTIYF
- TRBJ2-1 15 TRBV5-1 TRBD2 TGCGCCAGCAGCATAGCGGGAGTATCCTACAATGAGCAGTTCTTC CASSIAGVSYNEQFF
- TRBJ2-2 18 TRBV12-5 TRBD1 TGTGCTAGTGGTTTGGTATATTCAGGGGGACCGAACACCGGGGAGCTGTTTTTT CASGLVYSGGPNTGELFF
- TRBJ2-5 14 TRBV7-6 TRBD1 TGTGCCAGCAGCCTCGGGACAGGGGGAGAGACCCAGTACTTC CASSLGTGGETQYF
- TRBJ2-1 15 TRBV14 - TGTGCCAGCAGCCAAGAGCTGGGCCCCTACAATGAGCAGTTCTTC CASSQELGPYNEQFF
- TRBJ2-3 18 TRBV19 TRBD2 TGTGCCAGTGGGCGTCAGTGGCGGCGGGAGGGCCGCGCAGATACGCAGTATTTT CASGRQWRREGRADTQYF
- TRBJ2-3 15 TRBV5-1 TRBD2 TGCGCCAGCAGCTTGGATGGGGGGGGGACAGATACGCAGTATTTT CASSLDGGGTDTQYF
- TRBJ2-3 15 TRBV4-3 - TGCGCCAGCAGCCAGGCGGACAGTGAGGGCTCCACGCAGTATTTT CASSQADSEGSTQYF
- TRBJ2-2 15 TRBV4-3 - TGCGCCAGCAGCCAAGATTCGGTTGGGGGGAGGGAGCTGTTTTTT CASSQDSVGGRELFF
- TRBJ2-5 13 TRBV5-1 TRBD2 TGCGCCAGCAGCCTCCGGGGGGAAGAGACCCAGTACTTC CASSLRGEETQYF
- TRBJ1-1 13 TRBV7-2 - TGTGCCAGCAGATTGGGGGGGGCGACTGAAGCTTTCTTT CASRLGGATEAFF
- TRBJ2-3 15 TRBV2 TRBD2 TGTGCCAGCAGCCCCTGGACTAGCGGGACAGATACGCAGTATTTT CASSPWTSGTDTQYF
- TRBJ1-6 17 TRBV30 TRBD1 TGTGCCTGGACTACGCCCGGGACAGGGTTTACTAATTCACCCCTCCACTTT CAWTTPGTGFTNSPLHF
- TRBJ2-1 15 TRBV9 TRBD2 TGTGCCAGCAGCGTTCGACTAGCGGGGTACAATGAGCAGTTCTTC CASSVRLAGYNEQFF
- TRBJ2-2 14 TRBV10-1 - TGCGCCAGCAGTGAGGGCGAGAGGGCCGGGGAGCTGTTTTTT CASSEGERAGELFF